One and the same sample provided the 20 T cell receptor beta chains below, sequenced in a study of cytomegalovirus exposure and HLA in healthy donors. The primer mix had 60 Vbeta and 13 Jbeta primers. Clones were sequenced by immunoSEQ multiplex PCR, and TCRdb holds only the in-frame ones, with some missing. The data contain some 120,000 clones, 85% of them singletons. Sequencing was performed on PBMCs. All receptors come from a woman in her 30s in good health and CMV-seropositive.

The gene calls are TRBV15 and TRBJ1-1; 7 bases map to TRBD1. The V segment lost 5 bases and the J segment 4 bases; nucleotides outside the gene matches: 7. The CDR3 has 14 amino acids. The germline gives CDR1 LNHNV, CDR2 YYDKDF (reference sequence). The CDR3, as DNA: TGTGCCACCAGCCGGAGGGGGACAGTCACTGAAGCTTTCTTT. Translating gives CATSRRGTVTEAFF.

The sample holds one count of this clone. The rearrangement joins TRBV28 to TRBJ2-5; 7 positions agree with TRBD2. Matching the DNA end better, TRBJ2-7 makes the J call doubtful. Per germline, CDR1 MDHEN and CDR2 SYDVKM. The CDR3 has 14 amino acids. The CDR3 bases are TGTGCCAGCAGTTTATGGGGGGAGGGATACGAGCAGTACTTC. Translation: CASSLWGEGYEQYF.

Comments on this clone: Compared with germline, one end of the junction differs, possibly owing to a read error. The chain uses TRBV7-7 and TRBJ2-1; a weak D match, TRBD1 (6 bases). Germline V gene sequence: CDR1 SSHAT, CDR2 FNYEAQ (reference sequence). This CDR3 spans 15 amino acids. The CDR3 reads CASNPKGDPRNEQFF. The CDR3 coding sequence is TGTGCTAGCAACCCTAAGGGGGATCCAAGGAATGAGCAGTTCTTC.

This chain joins TRBV10-3 and TRBJ1-6; 7 bases line up with TRBD1. V lost 2 bases, J lost 13 bases, and 2 bases stayed unmatched. CDR1 and CDR2 (germline): ENHRY, SYGVKD. The CDR3 totals 12 residues. The CDR3 here is CAISEGQAPLHF. The CDR3 nucleotides read TGTGCCATCAGTGAGGGACAGGCCCCCCTCCACTTT.

V and J are TRBV7-3 and TRBJ2-2; 10 nucleotides align to TRBD1. The V gene's germline CDR1 is SGHTA and CDR2 FQGTGA. The V gene end was trimmed by 4 bases and the J gene end by 6 bases; junction bases not matched to a gene: 11. The CDR3 consists of 17 residues. CDR3 bases: TGTGCCAGCAGCTCTAGGGGGACAGGGGCTTCGCCCGGGGAGCTGTTTTTT. It encodes CASSSRGTGASPGELFF.

The chain has TRBV27 and TRBJ1-4; 10 bases match TRBD1. The CDR3 spans 14 residues. The junction had 8 bases not matched to a gene; V was cut back by 6 bases and J by 10 bases. The V gene's germline CDR1 is MNHEY and CDR2 SMNVEV (reference sequence). CDR3 nucleotide sequence: TGTGCCAGCAGGACAGGGGGCCGGTCGGGAAAACTGTTTTTT. Amino acids: CASRTGGRSGKLFF.

For the CDR3, the DNA is TGTGCCAGCATGGGGGGTAGCGACGAGCAGTACTTC. Translated: CASMGGSDEQYF. The chain links TRBV6-1 to TRBJ2-7, with D tentatively TRBD2 (6 bases). Trimming shortened V by 7 bases and J by 5 bases, and 12 bases separated the two germline ends. The CDR3 consists of 12 residues. Germline V gene data show CDR1 as MNHNS and CDR2 as SASEGT.

About this clone itself: This sample includes further DNA sequences coding for the same CDR3. V gene TRBV5-1 combines with J gene TRBJ2-1, with D unclear. The CDR3 extends over 13 amino acids. Germline assignment: CDR1 SGHRS and CDR2 YFSETQ. Trimming removed 2 bases from V and 4 bases from J, with 7 bases in between. This CDR3 reads CASSLATYNEQFF. CDR3 DNA: TGCGCCAGCAGCTTAGCCACTTACAATGAGCAGTTCTTC.

The V and J genes are TRBV9 and TRBJ1-2, with 8 bases aligning to TRBD1. V lost 2 bases and J lost 8; bases outside the gene matches: 14. The CDR3 consists of 16 residues. From germline, CDR1 is SGDLS and CDR2 YYNGEE. The CDR3 spells CASSVGPQVTGGGYTF. CDR3 DNA: TGTGCCAGCAGCGTGGGCCCTCAAGTTACAGGGGGGGGCTACACCTTC. The complete variable domain, with remaining parts taken from reference TRBV9 and TRBJ1-2, reads DSGVTQTPKHLITATGQRVTLRCSPRSGDLSVYWYQQSLDQGLQFLIQYYNGEERAKGNILERFSAQQFPDLHSELNLSSLELGDSALYFCASSVGPQVTGGGYTFGSGTRLTVV.

This clone was seen a single time. The chain couples TRBV5-4 to TRBJ1-2, with a tentative D call TRBD1 (5 bases). Germline V CDR1 and CDR2: SGHNT, YYREEE (reference sequence). V was cut by 4 bases and J by 3 bases, with 10 bases left in between. The length of the CDR3 is 13 residues. The CDR3 here is CASSLGTDYGYTF. The CDR3 DNA follows: TGTGCCAGCAGCCTCGGGACTGACTATGGCTACACCTTC.

The CDR3 loop is CASSGTGQVLGETQYF. In DNA form, the CDR3 reads TGTGCCAGCAGCGGAACCGGACAGGTGTTAGGGGAGACCCAGTACTTC. The chain couples TRBV13 to TRBJ2-5, with 7 bases matching TRBD1. Unmatched junction bases numbered 14, after V lost 5 bases and J lost 5 bases. Germline assignment: CDR1 PRHDT and CDR2 FYEKMQ (reference sequence). The CDR3 runs to 16 residues.

V usage is TRBV10-2 and J usage is TRBJ1-2, with no clear D. Between the trimmed V and J ends, which lost 0 bases and 3 bases, there was a span of 14 bases. Germline V lookup: CDR1 WSHSY, CDR2 SAAADI. This CDR3 is 16 amino acids long. The CDR3 is CASSESAREAYYGYTF. Here the CDR3 DNA reads TGCGCCAGCAGTGAGTCGGCCCGGGAGGCTTACTATGGCTACACCTTC.

To note about this clone: One end of the junction does not line up with germline, which may come from a read error. The chain uses TRBV7-2 and TRBJ2-5, with 10 bases that match TRBD2. In germline, CDR1 is SGHTA, CDR2 FQGNSA. This CDR3 comprises 13 residues. CDR3 sequence: CASSSIGLAASDF. Written as DNA, the CDR3 is TGTGCCAGCAGCTCCATCGGACTAGCGGCCTCAGACTTC.

The chain uses TRBV28 and TRBJ2-2; maybe TRBD1 (5 bases). The CDR3 length is 14 residues. Trimming left V 4 bases short and J 5 bases short, with 11 bases between. Per germline, CDR1 MDHEN and CDR2 SYDVKM. The CDR3 bases are TGTGCCAGCAGTTCACCCGACAGAACCGGGGAGCTGTTTTTT. Translating gives CASSSPDRTGELFF.

The genes are TRBV5-6 and TRBJ2-2, with 9 bases fitting TRBD1. V dropped 0 bases and J dropped 3; count of bases not matched to a gene: 3. This CDR3 has 16 amino acids. Germline CDR1 SGHDT, CDR2 YYEEEE. The CDR3 sequence is CASSLAWTGDTGELFF. Written as DNA, the CDR3 is TGTGCCAGCAGCTTGGCCTGGACAGGGGACACCGGGGAGCTGTTTTTT. Full variable domain (outside the CDR3, taken from reference TRBV5-6 and TRBJ2-2): DAGVTQSPTHLIKTRGQQVTLRCSPKSGHDTVSWYQQALGQGPQFIFQYYEEEERQRGNFPDRFSGHQFPNYSSELNVNALLLGDSALYLCASSLAWTGDTGELFFGEGSRLTVL.

The rearrangement joins TRBV7-3 to TRBJ2-3; 12 bases match TRBD2. The CDR3 totals 17 residues. J lost 0 bases, V lost 7 bases, and 8 bases had no gene match. Germline values: CDR1 SGHTA, CDR2 FQGTGA. The DNA of the CDR3 is TGTGCCAGCAAACTAGCGGGGGGACCTAGGAGCACAGATACGCAGTATTTT. Amino acids: CASKLAGGPRSTDTQYF.

The chain joins TRBV4-1 to TRBJ2-7; 8 bases are a match to TRBD1. The CDR3 has 14 residues. V dropped 1 base and J dropped 5; count of bases not matched to a gene: 4. Germline assignment: CDR1 MGHRA and CDR2 YSYEKL. The chain's CDR3 is CASSQATDRDEQYF. The CDR3 nucleotides are TGCGCCAGCAGCCAAGCTACGGACAGGGACGAGCAGTACTTC.

This clone has a handful of counts. The chain is built from TRBV5-6 and TRBJ1-1, with D unclear. V was cut by 2 bases and J by 5 bases, with 4 bases left in between. Germline-derived CDR1 and CDR2 are SGHDT and YYEEEE. This CDR3 contains 11 residues. The CDR3 spells CASSFSTEAFF. In nucleotides, the CDR3 is TGTGCCAGCAGCTTTTCGACTGAAGCTTTCTTT.

The DNA of the CDR3 is TGTGCCTGGAACAGGGGCGATAATAATTCACCCCTCCACTTT. As protein: CAWNRGDNNSPLHF. The chain uses TRBV30 and TRBJ1-6; TRBD1 aligns across 7 bases. The length of the CDR3 is 14 residues. Looked up from germline, CDR1 is GTSNPN and CDR2 is SVGIG (reference sequence). J gave up 5 bases and V 4 bases, and 5 bases lay outside the gene matches.

This chain joins TRBV7-9 and TRBJ2-2; 10 bases line up with TRBD2. CDR1 is SEHNR, CDR2 FQNEAQ, per germline (reference sequence). V was clipped by 2 bases and J by 2 bases; unmatched bases: 8. This CDR3 comprises 18 residues. CDR3 protein: CASSLPISGRSNTGELFF. CDR3 bases: TGTGCCAGCAGCTTACCGATTAGCGGGAGGTCTAACACCGGGGAGCTGTTTTTT.